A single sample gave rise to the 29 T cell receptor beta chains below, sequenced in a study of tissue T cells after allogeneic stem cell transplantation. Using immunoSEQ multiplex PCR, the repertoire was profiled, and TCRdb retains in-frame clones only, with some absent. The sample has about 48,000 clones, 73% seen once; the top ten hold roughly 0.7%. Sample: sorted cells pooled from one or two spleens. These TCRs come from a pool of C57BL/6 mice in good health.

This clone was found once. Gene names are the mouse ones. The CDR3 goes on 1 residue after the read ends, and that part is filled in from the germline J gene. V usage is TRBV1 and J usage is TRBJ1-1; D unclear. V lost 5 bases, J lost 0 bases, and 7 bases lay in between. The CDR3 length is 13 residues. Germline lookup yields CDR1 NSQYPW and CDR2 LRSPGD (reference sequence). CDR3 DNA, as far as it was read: TGCACCTGCAGTCCATCCACAAACACAGAAGTCTTC. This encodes CTCSPSTNTEVF. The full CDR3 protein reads CTCSPSTNTEVFF.

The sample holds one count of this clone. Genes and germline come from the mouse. CDR3 protein: CASSLGTGGAEQFF. The sequenced CDR3 bases are TGTGCAAGCAGCTTAGGGACTGGGGGTGCTGAGCAGTTC. The chain joins TRBV16 to TRBJ2-1; 10 bases are shared with TRBD2. The DNA ends 1 residue before the CDR3 does, and the rest of the CDR3 is filled in from the germline J gene. Germline V lookup: CDR1 SGHSA, CDR2 FRNQAP. V lost 1 base, J lost 6 bases, and 0 bases stayed unmatched. The CDR3 is 14 amino acids.

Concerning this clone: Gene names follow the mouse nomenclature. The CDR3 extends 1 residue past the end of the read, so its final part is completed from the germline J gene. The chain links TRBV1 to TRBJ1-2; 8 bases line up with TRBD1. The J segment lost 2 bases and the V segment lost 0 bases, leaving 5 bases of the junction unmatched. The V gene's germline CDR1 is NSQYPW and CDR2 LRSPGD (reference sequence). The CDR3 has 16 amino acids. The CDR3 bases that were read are TGCACCTGCAGTGCAGACCCGGGACAGGACAACTCCGACTACACC. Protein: CTCSADPGQDNSDYT. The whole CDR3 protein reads CTCSADPGQDNSDYTF.

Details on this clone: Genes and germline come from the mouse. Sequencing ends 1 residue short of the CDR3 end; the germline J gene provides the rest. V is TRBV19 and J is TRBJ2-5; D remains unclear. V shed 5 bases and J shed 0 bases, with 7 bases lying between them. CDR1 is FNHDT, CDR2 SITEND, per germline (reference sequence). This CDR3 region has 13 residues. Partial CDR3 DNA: TGTGCCAGCAGCATCAGTAACCAAGACACCCAGTAC. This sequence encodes CASSISNQDTQY. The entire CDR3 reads CASSISNQDTQYF.

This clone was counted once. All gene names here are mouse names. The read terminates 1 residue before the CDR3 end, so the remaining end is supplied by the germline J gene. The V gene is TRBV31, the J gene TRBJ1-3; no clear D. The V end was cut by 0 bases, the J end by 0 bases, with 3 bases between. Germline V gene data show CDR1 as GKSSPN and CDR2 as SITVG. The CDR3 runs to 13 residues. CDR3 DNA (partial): TGTGCCTGGAGTCTCCGTTCTGGAAATACGCTCTAT. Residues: CAWSLRSGNTLY. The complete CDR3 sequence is CAWSLRSGNTLYF.

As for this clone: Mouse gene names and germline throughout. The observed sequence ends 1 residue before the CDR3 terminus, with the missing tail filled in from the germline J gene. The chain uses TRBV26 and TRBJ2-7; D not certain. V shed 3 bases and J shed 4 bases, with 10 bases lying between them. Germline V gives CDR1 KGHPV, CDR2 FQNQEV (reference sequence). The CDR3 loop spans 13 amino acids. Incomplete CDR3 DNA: TGTGCCAGCAGTCTAGGGCGCCCTTATGAACAGTAC. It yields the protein CASSLGRPYEQY. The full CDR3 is CASSLGRPYEQYF.

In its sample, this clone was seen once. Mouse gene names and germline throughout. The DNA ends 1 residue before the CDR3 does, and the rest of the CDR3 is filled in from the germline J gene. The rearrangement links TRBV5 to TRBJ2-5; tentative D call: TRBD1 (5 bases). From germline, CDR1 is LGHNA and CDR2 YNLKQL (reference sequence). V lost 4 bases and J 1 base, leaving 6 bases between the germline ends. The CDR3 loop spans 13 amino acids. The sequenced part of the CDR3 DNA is TGTGCCAGCAGCCCCAGGGACCAAGACACCCAGTAC. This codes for CASSPRDQDTQY. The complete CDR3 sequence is CASSPRDQDTQYF.

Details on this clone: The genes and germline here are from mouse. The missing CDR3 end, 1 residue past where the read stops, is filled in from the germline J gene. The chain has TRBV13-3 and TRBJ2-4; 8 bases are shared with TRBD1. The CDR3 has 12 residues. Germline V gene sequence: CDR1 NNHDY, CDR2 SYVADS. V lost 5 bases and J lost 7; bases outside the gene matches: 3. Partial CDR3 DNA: TGTGCCAGCAGCAGGGGGCGGGACACCTTGTAC. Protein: CASSRGRDTLY. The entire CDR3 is CASSRGRDTLYF.

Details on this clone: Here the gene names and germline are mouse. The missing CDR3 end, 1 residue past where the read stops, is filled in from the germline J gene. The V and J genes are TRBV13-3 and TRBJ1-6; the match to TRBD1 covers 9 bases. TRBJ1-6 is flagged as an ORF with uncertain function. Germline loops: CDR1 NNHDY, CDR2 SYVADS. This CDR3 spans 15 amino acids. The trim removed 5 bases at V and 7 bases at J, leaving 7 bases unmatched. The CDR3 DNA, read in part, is TGTGCCAGCAGCCCCGGGACAGGGTGGAATTCGCCCCTCTAC. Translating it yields CASSPGTGWNSPLY. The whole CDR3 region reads CASSPGTGWNSPLYF.

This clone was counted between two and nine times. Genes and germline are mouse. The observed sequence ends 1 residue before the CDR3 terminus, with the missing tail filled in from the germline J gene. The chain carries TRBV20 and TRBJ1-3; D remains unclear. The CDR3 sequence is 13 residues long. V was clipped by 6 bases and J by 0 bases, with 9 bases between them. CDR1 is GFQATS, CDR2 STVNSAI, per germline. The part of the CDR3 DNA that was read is TGTGGTGCCAAACAACATTCTGGAAATACGCTCTAT. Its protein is CGAKQHSGNTLY. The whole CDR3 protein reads CGAKQHSGNTLYF.

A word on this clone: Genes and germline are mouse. The CDR3 loop reads CASGEAKSQNTLYF. The DNA read from the CDR3 is TGTGCCAGCGGTGAGGCCAAAAGTCAAAACACCTTGTAC. This chain connects TRBV13-2 to TRBJ2-4; D is uncertain. The sequence runs out 1 residue before the end of the CDR3; the remainder is reconstructed from the germline J gene. Germline assignment: CDR1 NNHNN and CDR2 SYGAGS (reference sequence). This CDR3 has 14 residues. V lost 2 bases and J 0 bases, leaving 7 bases between the germline ends.

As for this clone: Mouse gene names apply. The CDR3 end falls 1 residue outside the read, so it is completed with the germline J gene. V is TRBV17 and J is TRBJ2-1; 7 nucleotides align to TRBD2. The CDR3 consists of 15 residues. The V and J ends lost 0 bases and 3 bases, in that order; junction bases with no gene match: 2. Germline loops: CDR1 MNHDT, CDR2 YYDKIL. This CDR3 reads CASSRDGGSYAEQFF. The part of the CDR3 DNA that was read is TGTGCTAGCAGTAGAGATGGGGGGTCCTATGCTGAGCAGTTC.

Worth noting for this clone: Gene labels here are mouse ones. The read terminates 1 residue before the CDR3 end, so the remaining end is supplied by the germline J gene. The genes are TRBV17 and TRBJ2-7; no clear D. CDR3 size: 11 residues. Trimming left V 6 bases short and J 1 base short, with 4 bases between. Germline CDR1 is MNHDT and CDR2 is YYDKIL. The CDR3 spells CASSNSYEQYF. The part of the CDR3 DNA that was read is TGTGCTAGCAGCAATTCCTATGAACAGTAC.

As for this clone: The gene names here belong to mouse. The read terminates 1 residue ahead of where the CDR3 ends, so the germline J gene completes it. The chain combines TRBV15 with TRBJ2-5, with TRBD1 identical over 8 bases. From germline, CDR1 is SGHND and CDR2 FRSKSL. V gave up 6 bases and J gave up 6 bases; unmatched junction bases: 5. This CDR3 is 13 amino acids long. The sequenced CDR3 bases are TGTGCCAGCAGCTCAGGGGGCCGTGACACCCAGTAC. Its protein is CASSSGGRDTQY. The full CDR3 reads CASSSGGRDTQYF.

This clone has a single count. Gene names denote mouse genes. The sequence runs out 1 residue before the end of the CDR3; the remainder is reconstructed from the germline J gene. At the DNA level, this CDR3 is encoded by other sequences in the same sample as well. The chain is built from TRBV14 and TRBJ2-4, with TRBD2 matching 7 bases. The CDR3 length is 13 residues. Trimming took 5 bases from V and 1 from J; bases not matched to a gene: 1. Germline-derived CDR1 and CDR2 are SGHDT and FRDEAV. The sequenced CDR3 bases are TGTGCCAGCAGCCTGGGGGGTCAAAACACCTTGTAC. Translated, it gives CASSLGGQNTLY. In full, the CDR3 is CASSLGGQNTLYF.

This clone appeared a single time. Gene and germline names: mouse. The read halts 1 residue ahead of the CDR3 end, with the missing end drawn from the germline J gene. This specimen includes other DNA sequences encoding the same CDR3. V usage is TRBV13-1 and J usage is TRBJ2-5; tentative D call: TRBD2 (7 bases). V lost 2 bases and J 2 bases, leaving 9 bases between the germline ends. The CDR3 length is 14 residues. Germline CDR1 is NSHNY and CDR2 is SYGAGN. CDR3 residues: CASSEGGGQDTQYF. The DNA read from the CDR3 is TGTGCCAGCAGTGAAGGGGGGGGCCAAGACACCCAGTAC.

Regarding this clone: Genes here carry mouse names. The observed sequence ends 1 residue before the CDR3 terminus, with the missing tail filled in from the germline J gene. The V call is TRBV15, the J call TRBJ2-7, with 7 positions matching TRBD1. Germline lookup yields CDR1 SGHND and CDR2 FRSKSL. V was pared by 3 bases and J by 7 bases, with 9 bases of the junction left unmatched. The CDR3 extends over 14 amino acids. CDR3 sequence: CASSFPRQGGEQYF. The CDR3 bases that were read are TGTGCCAGCAGTTTCCCGAGACAGGGCGGGGAACAGTAC.

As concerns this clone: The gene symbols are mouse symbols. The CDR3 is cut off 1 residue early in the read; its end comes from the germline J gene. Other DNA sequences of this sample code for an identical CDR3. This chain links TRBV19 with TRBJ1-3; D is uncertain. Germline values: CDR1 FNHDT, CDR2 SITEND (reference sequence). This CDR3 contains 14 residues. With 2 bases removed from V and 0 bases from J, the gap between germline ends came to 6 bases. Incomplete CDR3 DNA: TGTGCCAGCAGTATCACTGATTCTGGAAATACGCTCTAT. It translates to CASSITDSGNTLY. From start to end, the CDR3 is CASSITDSGNTLYF.

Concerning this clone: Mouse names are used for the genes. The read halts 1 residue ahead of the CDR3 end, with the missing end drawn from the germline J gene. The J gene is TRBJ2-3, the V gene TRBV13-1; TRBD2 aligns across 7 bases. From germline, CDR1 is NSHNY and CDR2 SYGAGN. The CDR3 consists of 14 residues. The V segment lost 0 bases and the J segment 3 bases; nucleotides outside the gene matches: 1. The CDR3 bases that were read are TGTGCCAGCAGTGATGCCTGGGGGGCAGAAACGCTGTAT. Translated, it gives CASSDAWGAETLY. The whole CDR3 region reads CASSDAWGAETLYF.

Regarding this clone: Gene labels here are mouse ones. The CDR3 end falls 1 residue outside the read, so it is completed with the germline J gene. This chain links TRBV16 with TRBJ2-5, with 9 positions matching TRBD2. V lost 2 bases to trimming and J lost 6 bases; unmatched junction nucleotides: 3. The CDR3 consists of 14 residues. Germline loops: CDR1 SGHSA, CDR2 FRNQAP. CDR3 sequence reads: CASSLTGGRDTQYF. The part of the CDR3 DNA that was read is TGTGCAAGCAGCTTAACTGGGGGGAGGGACACCCAGTAC.

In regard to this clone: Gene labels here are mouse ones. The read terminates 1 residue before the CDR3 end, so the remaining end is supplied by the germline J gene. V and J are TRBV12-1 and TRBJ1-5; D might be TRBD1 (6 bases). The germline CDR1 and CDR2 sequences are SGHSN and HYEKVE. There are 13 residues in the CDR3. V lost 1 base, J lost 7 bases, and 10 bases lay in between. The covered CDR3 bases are TGTGCCAGCTCTCTGGGGACACATCAGGCTCCGCTT. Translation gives CASSLGTHQAPL. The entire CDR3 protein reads CASSLGTHQAPLF.

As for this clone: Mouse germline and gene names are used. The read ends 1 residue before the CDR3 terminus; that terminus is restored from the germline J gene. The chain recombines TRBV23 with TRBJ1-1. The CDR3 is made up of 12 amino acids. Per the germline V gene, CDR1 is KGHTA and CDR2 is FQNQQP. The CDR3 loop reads CSSSLPNTEVFF. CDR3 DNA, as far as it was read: TGCTCCAGCAGTCTGCCAAACACAGAAGTCTTC. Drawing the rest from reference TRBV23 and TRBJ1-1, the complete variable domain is DAAVTQKPRYLIKMKGQEAEMKCIPEKGHTAVFWYQQKQSKELKFLIYFQNQQPLDQIDMVKERFSAVCPSSSLCSLGIRTCEAEDSALYLCSSSLPNTEVFFGKGTRLTVV.

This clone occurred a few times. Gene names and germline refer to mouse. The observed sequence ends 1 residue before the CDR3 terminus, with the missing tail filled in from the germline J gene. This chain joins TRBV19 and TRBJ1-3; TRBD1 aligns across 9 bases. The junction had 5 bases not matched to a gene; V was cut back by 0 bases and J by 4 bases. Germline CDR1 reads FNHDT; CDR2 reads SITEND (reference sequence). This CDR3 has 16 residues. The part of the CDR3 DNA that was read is TGTGCCAGCAGTATAGCTGACAGGGGGAGAGGAAATACGCTCTAT. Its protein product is CASSIADRGRGNTLY. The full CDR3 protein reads CASSIADRGRGNTLYF.

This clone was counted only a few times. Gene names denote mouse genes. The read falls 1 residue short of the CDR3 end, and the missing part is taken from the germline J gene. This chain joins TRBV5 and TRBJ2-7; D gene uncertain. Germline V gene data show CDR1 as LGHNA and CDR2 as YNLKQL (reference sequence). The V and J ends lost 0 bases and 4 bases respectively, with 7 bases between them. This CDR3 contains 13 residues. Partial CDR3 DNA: TGTGCCAGCAGCCAAGAGAGGGTTTATGAACAGTAC. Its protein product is CASSQERVYEQY. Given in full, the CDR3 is CASSQERVYEQYF.

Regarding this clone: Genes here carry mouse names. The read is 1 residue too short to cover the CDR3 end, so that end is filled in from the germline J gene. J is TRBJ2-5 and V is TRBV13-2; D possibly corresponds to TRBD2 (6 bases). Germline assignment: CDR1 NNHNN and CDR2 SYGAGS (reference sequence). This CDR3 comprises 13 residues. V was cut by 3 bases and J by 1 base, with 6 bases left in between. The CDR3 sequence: CASGAGDQDTQYF. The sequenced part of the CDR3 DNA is TGTGCCAGCGGTGCTGGGGACCAAGACACCCAGTAC.

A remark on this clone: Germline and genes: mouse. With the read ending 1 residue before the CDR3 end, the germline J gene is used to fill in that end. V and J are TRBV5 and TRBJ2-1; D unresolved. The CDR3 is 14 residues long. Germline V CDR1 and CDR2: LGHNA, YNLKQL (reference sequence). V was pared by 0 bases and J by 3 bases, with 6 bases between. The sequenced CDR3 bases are TGTGCCAGCAGCCAAGAGTCAATCTATGCTGAGCAGTTC. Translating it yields CASSQESIYAEQF. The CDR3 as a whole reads CASSQESIYAEQFF.

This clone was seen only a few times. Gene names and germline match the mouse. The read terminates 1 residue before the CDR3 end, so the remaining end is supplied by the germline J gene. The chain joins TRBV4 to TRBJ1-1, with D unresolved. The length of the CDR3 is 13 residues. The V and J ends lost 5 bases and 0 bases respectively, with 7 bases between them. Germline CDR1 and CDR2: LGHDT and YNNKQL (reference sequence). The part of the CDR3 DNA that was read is TGTGCCAGCAGCCAGCAGGCAAACACAGAAGTCTTC. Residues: CASSQQANTEVF. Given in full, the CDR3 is CASSQQANTEVFF.

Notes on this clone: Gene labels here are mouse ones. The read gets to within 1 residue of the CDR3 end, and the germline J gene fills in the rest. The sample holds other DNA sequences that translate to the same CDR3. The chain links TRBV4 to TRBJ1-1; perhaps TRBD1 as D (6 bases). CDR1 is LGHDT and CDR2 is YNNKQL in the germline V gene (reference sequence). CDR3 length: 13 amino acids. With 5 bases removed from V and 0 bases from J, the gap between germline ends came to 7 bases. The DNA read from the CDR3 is TGTGCCAGCAGCCGACAGGCAAACACAGAAGTCTTC. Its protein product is CASSRQANTEVF. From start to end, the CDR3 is CASSRQANTEVFF.

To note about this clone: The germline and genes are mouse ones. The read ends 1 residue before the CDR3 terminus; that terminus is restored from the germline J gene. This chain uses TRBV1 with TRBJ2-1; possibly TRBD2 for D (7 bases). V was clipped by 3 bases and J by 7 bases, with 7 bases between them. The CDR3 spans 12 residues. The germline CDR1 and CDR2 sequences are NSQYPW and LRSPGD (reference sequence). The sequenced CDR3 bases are TGCACCTGCAGTGCGGGGGGCGCTGAGCAGTTC. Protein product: CTCSAGGAEQF. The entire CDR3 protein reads CTCSAGGAEQFF.